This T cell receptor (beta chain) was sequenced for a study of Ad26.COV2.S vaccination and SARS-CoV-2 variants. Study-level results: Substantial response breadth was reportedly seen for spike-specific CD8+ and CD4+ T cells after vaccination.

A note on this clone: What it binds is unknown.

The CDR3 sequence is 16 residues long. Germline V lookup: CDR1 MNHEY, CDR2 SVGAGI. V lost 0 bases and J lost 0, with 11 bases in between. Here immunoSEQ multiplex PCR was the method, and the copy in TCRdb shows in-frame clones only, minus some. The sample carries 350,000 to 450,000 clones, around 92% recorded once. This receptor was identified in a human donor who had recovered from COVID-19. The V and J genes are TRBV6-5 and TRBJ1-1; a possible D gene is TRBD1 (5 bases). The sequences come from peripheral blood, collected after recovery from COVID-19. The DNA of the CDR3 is TGTGCCAGCAGTTACTCTCCCTCAGGGATGAACACTGAAGCTTTCTTT. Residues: CASSYSPSGMNTEAFF.